The present T cell receptor (beta chain) was sequenced within a study of blood T cell repertoires in COVID-19. Study at large: Collection of acute and convalescent COVID-19 samples took place in the United States, Italy and Spain. Sources were T cells, B-cell-depleted T cells, or PBMCs; the material itself was cDNA or gDNA.

In the source study's methods: Amplified reference gene primers provided the basis for estimating nucleated cell counts. Assay used: immunoSEQ multiplex PCR; TCRdb lists only in-frame clones, some missing. V and J calls and clone size are as listed in that table; D and trimming were resolved from the DNA. The repertoire consists of roughly 120,000 clones, with over 60% occurring once and the leading ten covering 7.9%. Germline assignment: CDR1 SEHNR and CDR2 FQNEAQ (reference sequence). The CDR3 is 16 residues long. V was pared by 5 bases and J by 0 bases, with 10 bases of the junction left unmatched.

What was sequenced was peripheral blood. This TCR derives from a human donor in a cohort sampled during active COVID-19. The V gene is TRBV7-9, the J gene TRBJ2-7; 7 bases are a match to TRBD2. In DNA, the CDR3 is TGTGCCAGCAGCCACCCCCAGCGGGATCCCTCCTACGAGCAGTACTTC. Encoded protein: CASSHPQRDPSYEQYF.